This is a list of T cell receptor beta chains from one sample in a study of PD-L1 blockade in urothelial cancer. Method: immunoSEQ multiplex PCR; TCRdb's copy keeps in-frame clones and lacks some. The profile covers around 100,000 clones, with roughly 84% appearing a single time and 1.5% to 2.5% taken by the ten largest. Sequenced here: PBMCs, sampled around atezolizumab (anti-PD-L1) treatment. Every receptor here comes from a man aged 55 to 70 with urothelial cancer. CDR3s include the opening cysteine and the closing phenylalanine or tryptophan. Fields, in order: clone size, J gene, D gene, V gene, CDR3 DNA, CDR3 protein. The D gene is left open where the match is weak. Clone sizes are given selectively: once, few, many, or a class where the clone is expanded.

>-|TRBJ1-2|-|TRBV21-1
TGTGCCAGCAGCAGAACGGACAGGCCGGCCGACACCTTC
CASSRTDRPADTF
>-|TRBJ2-5|TRBD1|TRBV5-1
TGCGCCAGCAGTGGACAGGGGGCTTCGCAAGAGACCCAGTACTTC
CASSGQGASQETQYF
>-|TRBJ2-3|-|TRBV5-5
TGTGCCAGCAGCCCGGACAGTTTCTCCACGCAGTATTTT
CASSPDSFSTQYF
>few|TRBJ2-7|-|TRBV4-2
TGTGCCAGCAGCCCGGGGGTCGGCTCCTACGAGCAGTACTTC
CASSPGVGSYEQYF
>-|TRBJ2-7|TRBD2|TRBV7-9
TGTGCCAGCAGCCTTCCGGGACTAGAGGACGAGCAGTACTTC
CASSLPGLEDEQYF
>-|TRBJ2-1|TRBD2|TRBV9
TGTGCCAGCAGCCTCCAGCGGGGCGCCTACAATGAGCAGTTCTTC
CASSLQRGAYNEQFF
>-|TRBJ2-3|TRBD2|TRBV30
TGTGCCTGGACTGGGACTAGCGGGAGAATAGTTACGCAGTATTTT
CAWTGTSGRIVTQYF
>-|TRBJ2-1|-|TRBV5-4
TGTGCCAGCAGCTTAAGTGGGAGCGACGTCGAGCAGTTCTTC
CASSLSGSDVEQFF
>-|TRBJ2-2|-|TRBV5-1
TGCGCCAGCAGCTTGTCGGGAAACAGTAACACCGGGGAGCTGTTTTTT
CASSLSGNSNTGELFF
>once|TRBJ2-7|TRBD2|TRBV6-1
TGTGCCAGCAGTGATCAGGCCTTCGGGGGAGGGGTCTACGAGCAGTACTTC
CASSDQAFGGGVYEQYF
>-|TRBJ2-7|TRBD2|TRBV18
TGTGCCAGCTCCCCCGAGCGCGGGGGGAGCTCCTACGAGCAGTACTTC
CASSPERGGSSYEQYF
>-|TRBJ2-1|-|TRBV2
TGTGCCAGCACCTACAGGGAAGACCTGACAGGTGAGCAGTTCTTC
CASTYREDLTGEQFF
>-|TRBJ2-5|TRBD2|TRBV4-2
TGTGCCAGCAGCCCCTCGGGACTAGCGGGTCGACAAGAGACCCAGTACTTC
CASSPSGLAGRQETQYF
>-|TRBJ1-2|TRBD1|TRBV5-1
TGCGCCAGCAGCTCCTCCTCGGGACAGATCAATGGCTACACCTTC
CASSSSSGQINGYTF
>-|TRBJ2-7|TRBD1|TRBV30
TGTGCCCGCCCAGGGGGCCACGAGCAGTACTTC
CARPGGHEQYF
>-|TRBJ2-5|-|TRBV6-1
TGTGCCAGCACCTATACAGGGGGGGGCGAGACCCAGTACTTC
CASTYTGGGETQYF
>-|TRBJ2-7|TRBD2|TRBV5-4
TGTGCCAGCAGCCCCGGACTAGCGGGGAGCTCCTACGAGCAGTACTTC
CASSPGLAGSSYEQYF
>-|TRBJ2-7|-|TRBV7-8
TGTGCCAGCAGCTTGGGCAGGGGTAAATCCTACGAGCAGTACTTC
CASSLGRGKSYEQYF
>few|TRBJ1-1|TRBD1|TRBV7-3
TGTGCCAGCAGCTTAAAGGACAGGGAGACTGAAGCTTTCTTT
CASSLKDRETEAFF
>once|TRBJ2-5|TRBD1|TRBV5-6
TGTGCCAGCAGCTTGGTCGGGACAGGGGGGGAGACCCAGTACTTC
CASSLVGTGGETQYF
>-|TRBJ1-5|TRBD1|TRBV15
TGTGCCACCAGCAGAGATTCGTTCTCCAGGGGGACCAATCAGCCCCAGCATTTT
CATSRDSFSRGTNQPQHF
>-|TRBJ1-3|TRBD1|TRBV4-2
TGTGCCAGCAGCCAAGCTGTGACAGGGGGCACTGGAAACACCATATATTTT
CASSQAVTGGTGNTIYF
>-|TRBJ2-1|TRBD2|TRBV9
TGTGCCAGCAGCGGGGACGGGGGGTCATACAATGAGCAGTTCTTC
CASSGDGGSYNEQFF
>-|TRBJ2-1|TRBD2|TRBV9
TGTGCCAGCAGCACGAGGGGGACTAGCGGGGTGCATGAGCAGTTCTTC
CASSTRGTSGVHEQFF
>-|TRBJ2-3|-|TRBV2
TGTGCCAGCAGTGGACAGGCCACAGATACGCAGTATTTT
CASSGQATDTQYF
>-|TRBJ2-2|-|TRBV5-6
TGTGCCAGCAGCTTGGCAGGGGCGACCGGGGAGCTGTTTTTT
CASSLAGATGELFF
>-|TRBJ2-7|-|TRBV13
TGTGCCGGCAGCTTATCTGGGACAACCTCCTACGAGCAGTACTTC
CAGSLSGTTSYEQYF
>-|TRBJ2-7|TRBD1|TRBV2
TGTGCCAGCGGACAGGGACCCTACGAGCAGTACTTC
CASGQGPYEQYF
>-|TRBJ2-7|TRBD1|TRBV10-2
TGCGCCAGCAGCGTCCGGGACAGGTTCTACGAGCAGTACTTC
CASSVRDRFYEQYF
>-|TRBJ1-6|-|TRBV4-3
TGCGCCAGCAGCCAATATGAAAAAGCTAGCAGTTCACCCCTCCACTTT
CASSQYEKASSSPLHF
>-|TRBJ2-5|TRBD2|TRBV5-4
TGTGCCAGCAGGGGTAGCGGGGTGGAGACCCAGTACTTC
CASRGSGVETQYF
>-|TRBJ1-3|TRBD1|TRBV6-5
TGTGCCAGCAGTACGGACAGGGCCTCTGGAAACACCATATATTTT
CASSTDRASGNTIYF
>-|TRBJ2-5|TRBD1|TRBV7-9
TGTGCCAGCAGCTTTGGACAGGGGGCTGAGACCCAGTACTTC
CASSFGQGAETQYF
>-|TRBJ1-2|TRBD1|TRBV4-3
TGCGCCAGCAGCCAAGATGGGGGACAGGGTTTTTCAGCTAACTATGGCTACACCTTC
CASSQDGGQGFSANYGYTF
>-|TRBJ2-3|TRBD1|TRBV7-3
TGTGCCAGCAGCCGGACAGGGTCAGATACGCAGTATTTT
CASSRTGSDTQYF
>-|TRBJ2-4|TRBD1|TRBV5-1
TGCGCCAGCAGCTTAACAGGGGGCATAGGAAACATTCAGTACTTC
CASSLTGGIGNIQYF
>-|TRBJ1-5|-|TRBV10-3
TGTGCCATCAGTGAGAGGCAGGGGAGCAATCAGCCCCAGCATTTT
CAISERQGSNQPQHF
>once|TRBJ1-5|-|TRBV5-1
TGCGCCAGCAGCCCGGGCTACGGGGGAAATCAGCCCCAGCATTTT
CASSPGYGGNQPQHF
>-|TRBJ2-1|-|TRBV11-2
TGTGCCAGCAGCTTTGGCGGGGACTCCTACAATGAGCAGTTCTTC
CASSFGGDSYNEQFF
>-|TRBJ1-1|TRBD1|TRBV27
TGTGCCAGCAGTTTTGGTTCCACAGGGGGGGAATCTGAAGCTTTCTTT
CASSFGSTGGESEAFF
>-|TRBJ2-1|TRBD2|TRBV28
TGTGCCAGCAGTGATGGCCTAGCGGGAGGTCACAATGAGCAGTTCTTC
CASSDGLAGGHNEQFF
>-|TRBJ2-7|TRBD1|TRBV9
TGTGCCAGCAGCGTAGGGGGGACAGGGAGCTACGAGCAGTACTTC
CASSVGGTGSYEQYF
>-|TRBJ2-7|-|TRBV6-5
TGTGCCAGCAGTTACTCTGATGCAGGAAGCTACGAGCAGTACTTC
CASSYSDAGSYEQYF
>-|TRBJ2-1|TRBD2|TRBV18
TGTGCCAGCTCCCCCAGGGAGGGCGGTTTTTACAATGAGCAGTTCTTC
CASSPREGGFYNEQFF
>-|TRBJ2-1|-|TRBV7-2
TGTGCCAGCAGCCCGTGGGCCGCCGGCAATGAGCAGTTCTTC
CASSPWAAGNEQFF
>-|TRBJ2-7|-|TRBV28
TGTGCCAGCACCACTACACTCACGCCTTACGAGCAGTACTTC
CASTTTLTPYEQYF